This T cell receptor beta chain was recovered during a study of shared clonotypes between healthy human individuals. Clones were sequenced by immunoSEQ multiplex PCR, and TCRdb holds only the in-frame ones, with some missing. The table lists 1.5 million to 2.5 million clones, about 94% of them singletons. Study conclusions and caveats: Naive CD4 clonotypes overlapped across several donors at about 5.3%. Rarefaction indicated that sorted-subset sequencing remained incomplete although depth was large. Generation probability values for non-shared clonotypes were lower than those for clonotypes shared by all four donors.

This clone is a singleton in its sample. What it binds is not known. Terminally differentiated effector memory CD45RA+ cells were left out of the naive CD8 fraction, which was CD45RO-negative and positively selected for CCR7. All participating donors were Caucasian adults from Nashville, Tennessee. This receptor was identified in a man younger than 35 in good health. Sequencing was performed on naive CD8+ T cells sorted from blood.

In nucleotides, the CDR3 is TGTGCCAGCAGCTTAAATGGGCCGGGGAGCTCCTACAATGAGCAGTTCTTC. This encodes CASSLNGPGSSYNEQFF. V usage is TRBV7-6 and J usage is TRBJ2-1, with D possibly being TRBD2 (5 bases). Trimming took 2 bases from V and 0 from J, leaving 14 bases between them. CDR1 and CDR2 from the germline V gene are SGHVS and FNYEAQ. This CDR3 is built from 17 residues. Full variable domain (remainder filled in from reference TRBV7-6 and TRBJ2-1): GAGVSQSPRYKVTKRGQDVALRCDPISGHVSLYWYRQALGQGPEFLTYFNYEAQQDKSGLPNDRFSAERPEGSISTLTIQRTEQRDSAMYRCASSLNGPGSSYNEQFFGPGTRLTVL.